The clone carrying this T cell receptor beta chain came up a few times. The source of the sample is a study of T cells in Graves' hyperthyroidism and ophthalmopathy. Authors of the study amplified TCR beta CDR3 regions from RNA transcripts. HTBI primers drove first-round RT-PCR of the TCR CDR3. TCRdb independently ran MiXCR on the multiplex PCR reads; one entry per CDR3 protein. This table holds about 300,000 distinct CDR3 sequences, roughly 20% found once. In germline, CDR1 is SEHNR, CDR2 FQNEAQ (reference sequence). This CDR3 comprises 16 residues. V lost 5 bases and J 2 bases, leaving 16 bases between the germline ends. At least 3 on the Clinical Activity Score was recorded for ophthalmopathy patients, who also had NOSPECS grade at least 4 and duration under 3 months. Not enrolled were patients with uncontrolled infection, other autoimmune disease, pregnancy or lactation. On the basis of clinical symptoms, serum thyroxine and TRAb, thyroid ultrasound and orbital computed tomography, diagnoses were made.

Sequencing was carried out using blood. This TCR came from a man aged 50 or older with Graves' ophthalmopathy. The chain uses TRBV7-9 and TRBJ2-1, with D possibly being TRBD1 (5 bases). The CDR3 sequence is CASSPPGHRTYNEQFF. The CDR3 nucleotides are TGTGCCAGCAGCCCCCCCGGACACCGTACCTACAATGAGCAGTTCTTC.